The rows below give T cell receptor beta chains drawn from one sample of a study of cytomegalovirus exposure and HLA in healthy donors. Clones were read by immunoSEQ multiplex PCR, and TCRdb kept only the in-frame ones, dropping some. The repertoire holds 120,000 or so clones, with 77% as singletons. Sequenced material: PBMCs. The receptors were sampled from a man in his fifties or sixties in good health and CMV-seropositive. Each CDR3 is given with its conserved first and last residue. Each record gives: CDR3 DNA, CDR3 protein, clone size, V gene, D gene, J gene. The D gene is left open where the match is weak. Not every row has a clone size; where given, it reads once, few, many or a size class.

TGTGCCAGCAGTGCGAGACACTCTATGAACACTGAAGCTTTCTTT,CASSARHSMNTEAFF,.,TRBV6-1,.,TRBJ1-1
TGTGCCAGCAGCTTAAGGATCGGCCCAATCGCGGAAGAGACCCAGTACTTC,CASSLRIGPIAEETQYF,.,TRBV7-9,.,TRBJ2-5
TGCAGCGTTAGAGACCAGGTTATCTACACCTTC,CSVRDQVIYTF,.,TRBV29-1,.,TRBJ1-2
TGTGCCAGCAGTGCTGGGACAAGACGCTATAATTCACCCCTCCACTTT,CASSAGTRRYNSPLHF,.,TRBV6-1,.,TRBJ1-6
TGCGCCAGCAGCCAGCGGAACTCGGGGGAAGCTTTCTTT,CASSQRNSGEAFF,medium-sized,TRBV4-1,.,TRBJ1-1
TGTGCCAGCAGCTTAGATAGAGGGACAGGGGCTGGGGCCAACGTCCTGACTTTC,CASSLDRGTGAGANVLTF,once,TRBV11-2,TRBD1,TRBJ2-6
TGTGCCAGCTCGGCCGACAGGGGGCCAGGGCAGCCCCAGCATTTT,CASSADRGPGQPQHF,.,TRBV18,TRBD1,TRBJ1-5
TGTGCCAGTAGTAGCGGGGGGGGAATTGAGCAGTTCTTC,CASSSGGGIEQFF,.,TRBV19,TRBD2,TRBJ2-1
TGTGCCTGGAGTCGGGAGTTATCGTATGGCTACACCTTC,CAWSRELSYGYTF,.,TRBV30,.,TRBJ1-2
TGTGCCAGCAGACAGGGGTACTCTGGAAACACCATATATTTT,CASRQGYSGNTIYF,.,TRBV7-2,TRBD1,TRBJ1-3
TGCGCCAGCAGCTTGGTCGCGGCCCAAGAGACCCAGTACTTC,CASSLVAAQETQYF,.,TRBV5-1,.,TRBJ2-5
TGTGCCAGCAGTGGCAGCGGGGGGGGTCGCGAGCAGTACTTC,CASSGSGGGREQYF,.,TRBV6-1,TRBD2,TRBJ2-7
TGTGCCACCAGTACCGGACTCACACTGAACACTGAAGCTTTCTTT,CATSTGLTLNTEAFF,few,TRBV15,.,TRBJ1-1
TGTGCCAGCAGCTTTCCGGGACAGTCTAACTATGGCTACACCTTC,CASSFPGQSNYGYTF,few,TRBV5-4,TRBD1,TRBJ1-2
TGTGCCCGCGCTGAGTTGGACACCATATATTTT,CARAELDTIYF,.,TRBV30,.,TRBJ1-3
TGTGCCAGCAGTGCGGTCTCTGGGGCCAACGTCCTGACTTTC,CASSAVSGANVLTF,.,TRBV6-4,.,TRBJ2-6
TGCGCCAGTTCCGGGACTAGCGGGAGGCAGGAGCAGTACTTC,CASSGTSGRQEQYF,once,TRBV4-1,TRBD2,TRBJ2-7
TGTGCCAGCATCCTCGAGCTACCCTCCTACAATGAGCAGTTCTTC,CASILELPSYNEQFF,.,TRBV6-1,.,TRBJ2-1
TGTGCCAGCAGTTTTGGCAGCTCCTACGAGCAGTACTTC,CASSFGSSYEQYF,.,TRBV28,.,TRBJ2-7
TGTGCCTGGAGTGTAAGGGGGAGTGAGCAGTTCTTC,CAWSVRGSEQFF,.,TRBV30,.,TRBJ2-1
TGTGCCTATCTCCTCTTTGCGGGACTTTTGAACACTGAAGCTTTCTTT,CAYLLFAGLLNTEAFF,.,TRBV30,.,TRBJ1-1
TGTGCCACCAGCAGCCGGCTCGGGGGGAACAATGAGCAGTTCTTC,CATSSRLGGNNEQFF,.,TRBV15,TRBD2,TRBJ2-1
TGCGCCAGCAGCCTACCCAGCGGCGGTTCACCCCTCCACTTT,CASSLPSGGSPLHF,medium-sized,TRBV4-1,.,TRBJ1-6
TGTGCCAGCAGGGGGACAGGTTGGAGCCGGATTGGCTACACCTTC,CASRGTGWSRIGYTF,.,TRBV6-5,TRBD1,TRBJ1-2
TGTGCCAGCTCACCAGAGGGGGATCAGCCCCAGCATTTT,CASSPEGDQPQHF,few,TRBV18,.,TRBJ1-5
TGTGCCAGCAGACCCACCGGGACTAGCGGTTACGAGCAGTACTTC,CASRPTGTSGYEQYF,.,TRBV6-5,TRBD2,TRBJ2-7
TGTGCCTGGGGACAGGGAGGGTCTAATGAAAAACTGTTTTTT,CAWGQGGSNEKLFF,.,TRBV30,TRBD1,TRBJ1-4
TGTGCCAGCAGCACGGGACAGGGGGATGTGATGAACACTGAAGCTTTCTTT,CASSTGQGDVMNTEAFF,.,TRBV9,TRBD1,TRBJ1-1
TGTGCCACGGACAGGGGCGGCAATCAGCCCCAGCATTTT,CATDRGGNQPQHF,.,TRBV30,TRBD1,TRBJ1-5
TGTGCCAGCAGCTTCAGTCCCTCCCGATTCACAGATACGCAGTATTTT,CASSFSPSRFTDTQYF,.,TRBV7-9,.,TRBJ2-3
TGCGCCAGCACCGTTACAGGGGGAAGCAATCAGCCCCAGCATTTT,CASTVTGGSNQPQHF,.,TRBV10-1,TRBD1,TRBJ1-5
TGTGCCAGTAGTATTATAGGAGGTCTGATCCCAGATACGCAGTATTTT,CASSIIGGLIPDTQYF,.,TRBV19,.,TRBJ2-3
TGTGCCAGCAGTGAAGCGGAGGGGTCCTATAATTCACCCCTCCACTTT,CASSEAEGSYNSPLHF,.,TRBV6-1,.,TRBJ1-6
TGTGCCAGCAGCCCACTTTGGGGACAGGGTAATGGTTCAGGAAACACCATATATTTT,CASSPLWGQGNGSGNTIYF,.,TRBV28,TRBD1,TRBJ1-3
TGTGCCAGCAGCCCTGACGCAGGGGCCAACACCGGGGAGCTGTTTTTT,CASSPDAGANTGELFF,.,TRBV5-6,.,TRBJ2-2
TGTGCCATCAATACCGGGGATAACTATGGCTACACCTTC,CAINTGDNYGYTF,.,TRBV19,.,TRBJ1-2
TGCGCCAGCAGCTTGGCTACCGGGACAGGGGGCAATTATTTT,CASSLATGTGGNYF,few,TRBV5-1,TRBD1,TRBJ2-3
TGTGCCAGCAGTGAACCCCGGGGTACGGGGAGTCAGCCCCAGCATTTT,CASSEPRGTGSQPQHF,.,TRBV6-1,.,TRBJ1-5
TGTGCCAGTACTAACCAGGTGGCTGGGGCCAACGTCCTGACTTTC,CASTNQVAGANVLTF,.,TRBV19,.,TRBJ2-6
TGTGCCAGCAGTCTAGCGGGGTTTGGGGATACGCAGTATTTT,CASSLAGFGDTQYF,.,TRBV6-1,TRBD2,TRBJ2-3
TGTGCCAGTAGTGACAGGGTAAATGGCTACACCTTC,CASSDRVNGYTF,.,TRBV19,TRBD1,TRBJ1-2
TGTGCCTGGAGTCCGGGACTAGCGGGACACAGCGAGCAGTACTTC,CAWSPGLAGHSEQYF,.,TRBV30,TRBD2,TRBJ2-7
TGTGCCAGCGACCGGACAGGAAACTATGGCTACACCTTC,CASDRTGNYGYTF,.,TRBV28,TRBD1,TRBJ1-2
TGCGCCAGCAGCCAAGAATGGGCGGGAGGTGCAGATACGCAGTATTTT,CASSQEWAGGADTQYF,.,TRBV4-3,TRBD2,TRBJ2-3
TGCGCCAGCAGCGAGGGACAGGGGGGCTACGAGCAGTACTTC,CASSEGQGGYEQYF,medium-sized,TRBV10-2,TRBD1,TRBJ2-7
TGCGCCAGCAGAGGGAGCTCCTACGAGCAGTACTTC,CASRGSSYEQYF,.,TRBV5-1,.,TRBJ2-7
TGTGCCAGCAGTGTTATCGGGGGGGCCCTCCAAGAGACCCAGTACTTC,CASSVIGGALQETQYF,.,TRBV6-1,TRBD2,TRBJ2-5
TGCAGCGTCCAGACAGGGTTAAATCAGCCCCAGCATTTT,CSVQTGLNQPQHF,.,TRBV29-1,TRBD1,TRBJ1-5
TGTGCCAGCAAGGAGGGAGTAAATAATGGTGAGCAGTTCTTC,CASKEGVNNGEQFF,few,TRBV2,.,TRBJ2-1
TGTGCTAGCAGCCCACTTTCGCGAGGAGAGACCCAGTACTTC,CASSPLSRGETQYF,few,TRBV7-7,.,TRBJ2-5
TGTGCCAGCAGCTTAGCAGGGGGCCAAAATCAGCCCCAGCATTTT,CASSLAGGQNQPQHF,.,TRBV7-8,TRBD1,TRBJ1-5
TGTGCCAGCAGCCTGGGAGGAACCTATGGCTACACCTTC,CASSLGGTYGYTF,.,TRBV27,.,TRBJ1-2
TGTGCCAGCAGTTTATCGGCCTTTCCCTACGAGCAGTACTTC,CASSLSAFPYEQYF,once,TRBV27,.,TRBJ2-7